These T cell receptor beta chains were read from a single sample in a study of CD8 T cells in ankylosing spondylitis. TCRdb called the 5' RACE reads again in MiXCR, with one record for every CDR3 protein. The table has a few hundred thousand distinct CDR3 sequences, around 21% seen once. The specimen sequenced was blood, either unsorted or a sorted T cell fraction (not recorded which). These receptors all stem from a female donor with ankylosing spondylitis or in good health (not recorded which). Both conserved end residues are part of each CDR3. The order of the fields is D gene, J gene, clone size, V gene, CDR3 protein, CDR3 DNA. A D gene is named only where the DNA matches it firmly. Not all rows give a size; the values are once, few, many and, for expanded clones, a class.

d_gene: .
j_gene: TRBJ1-2
abundance: few
v_gene: TRBV7-2
CDR3aa: CASSSRDRVYGYTF
CDR3nt: TGTGCCAGCAGCTCCCGGGATCGGGTGTATGGCTACACCTTC

d_gene: .
j_gene: TRBJ2-3
abundance: few
v_gene: TRBV10-3
CDR3aa: CAIRPSSTDTQYF
CDR3nt: TGTGCCATACGTCCCAGTAGCACAGATACGCAGTATTTT

d_gene: .
j_gene: TRBJ2-3
abundance: few
v_gene: TRBV3-1
CDR3aa: CASNGGSTDTQYF
CDR3nt: TGTGCCAGTAATGGAGGTAGCACAGATACGCAGTATTTT

d_gene: TRBD1
j_gene: TRBJ1-6
abundance: .
v_gene: TRBV20-1
CDR3aa: CSADSGQGGSLLHF
CDR3nt: TGCAGTGCTGACTCGGGACAGGGGGGTTCACTCCTCCACTTT

d_gene: .
j_gene: TRBJ1-5
abundance: few
v_gene: TRBV7-9
CDR3aa: CASSLDGQVDQPQHF
CDR3nt: TGTGCCAGCAGCTTAGACGGGCAGGTAGATCAGCCCCAGCATTTT

d_gene: .
j_gene: TRBJ2-2
abundance: .
v_gene: TRBV6-1
CDR3aa: CASSEGRTGELFF
CDR3nt: TGTGCCAGCAGTGAGGGGAGGACCGGGGAGCTGTTTTTT

d_gene: .
j_gene: TRBJ1-1
abundance: .
v_gene: TRBV29-1
CDR3aa: CSVEARAGDTEAFF
CDR3nt: TGCAGCGTTGAAGCGCGGGCGGGGGACACTGAAGCTTTCTTT

d_gene: .
j_gene: TRBJ1-5
abundance: .
v_gene: TRBV5-1
CDR3aa: CASSFSSNQPQHF
CDR3nt: TGCGCCAGCAGCTTCAGTAGCAATCAGCCCCAGCATTTT

d_gene: .
j_gene: TRBJ2-1
abundance: few
v_gene: TRBV4-3
CDR3aa: CASSYTGTSVGEQFF
CDR3nt: TGCGCCAGCAGCTATACCGGGACGTCAGTGGGTGAGCAGTTCTTC

d_gene: .
j_gene: TRBJ2-4
abundance: few
v_gene: TRBV7-2
CDR3aa: CASSLEGNIQYF
CDR3nt: TGTGCCAGCAGCTTAGAGGGAAACATTCAGTACTTC

d_gene: TRBD1
j_gene: TRBJ2-7
abundance: few
v_gene: TRBV19
CDR3aa: CASSPKTGTSHQYF
CDR3nt: TGTGCCAGTAGTCCGAAGACAGGGACCAGTCACCAGTACTTC

d_gene: TRBD1
j_gene: TRBJ2-5
abundance: .
v_gene: TRBV12-3/TRBV12-4
CDR3aa: CASSSGQGGLGTQYF
CDR3nt: TGTGCCAGCAGTTCGGGACAGGGAGGGTTAGGGACCCAGTACTTC

d_gene: .
j_gene: TRBJ2-3
abundance: few
v_gene: TRBV10-3
CDR3aa: CATGVDTQYF
CDR3nt: TGTGCCACCGGAGTAGATACGCAGTATTTT

d_gene: TRBD2
j_gene: TRBJ2-2
abundance: few
v_gene: TRBV20-1
CDR3aa: CSVGREGTGELFF
CDR3nt: TGCAGTGTCGGCAGGGAGGGCACCGGGGAGCTGTTTTTT

d_gene: .
j_gene: TRBJ2-7
abundance: few
v_gene: TRBV7-2
CDR3aa: CASSYRGGNYEQYF
CDR3nt: TGTGCCAGCAGCTACAGGGGGGGTAACTACGAGCAGTACTTC

d_gene: TRBD1
j_gene: TRBJ2-7
abundance: .
v_gene: TRBV6-2/TRBV6-3
CDR3aa: CASRPTGSHYEQYF
CDR3nt: TGTGCCAGCAGGCCGACAGGGAGCCACTACGAGCAGTACTTC

d_gene: TRBD2
j_gene: TRBJ2-5
abundance: .
v_gene: TRBV7-2
CDR3aa: CASSSYGLAGETQYF
CDR3nt: TGTGCCAGCAGCTCCTACGGGCTAGCGGGAGAGACCCAGTACTTC

d_gene: TRBD1
j_gene: TRBJ2-7
abundance: few
v_gene: TRBV6-5
CDR3aa: CASSSLRDRGSEQYF
CDR3nt: TGTGCCAGCAGTTCCCTCCGGGACAGGGGGTCCGAGCAGTACTTC

d_gene: .
j_gene: TRBJ2-7
abundance: many
v_gene: TRBV4-3
CDR3aa: CASSQDPGTHEQYF
CDR3nt: TGCGCCAGCAGCCAAGATCCAGGGACCCACGAGCAGTACTTC

d_gene: .
j_gene: TRBJ1-1
abundance: .
v_gene: TRBV29-1
CDR3aa: CSVEVGRGVNTEAFF
CDR3nt: TGCAGCGTTGAAGTAGGACGGGGGGTGAACACTGAAGCTTTCTTT

d_gene: .
j_gene: TRBJ2-7
abundance: few
v_gene: TRBV27
CDR3aa: CASRLGGFGSYEQYF
CDR3nt: TGTGCCAGCAGGCTAGGGGGTTTTGGGTCCTACGAGCAGTACTTC

d_gene: .
j_gene: TRBJ2-1
abundance: few
v_gene: TRBV5-1
CDR3aa: CASSPRAGDEQFF
CDR3nt: TGCGCCAGCAGCCCTAGGGCAGGGGATGAGCAGTTCTTC